A selection of T cell receptor beta chains follows, all from one sample in a study of preoperative IRX-2 immunotherapy in early breast cancer. Generated by immunoSEQ multiplex PCR, the TCRdb table keeps only in-frame clones and is missing some. Counted here are 6,500 to 9,500 clones, 80% occurring once; the ten biggest clones make up around 16%. The sample was tumor tissue, taken after IRX-2 immunotherapy. The receptors here all came from a human donor with breast cancer. Both conserved end residues are part of each CDR3. Each record gives: clone size, V gene, CDR3 length, J gene, D gene, CDR3 protein, CDR3 DNA. D genes are given only for firm matches. Clone sizes are given selectively: once, few, many, or a class where the clone is expanded.

.	TRBV5-1	14	TRBJ1-1	.	CASSLDRVTTEAFF	TGCGCCAGCAGCTTGGATAGGGTTACGACTGAAGCTTTCTTT
.	TRBV6-8	13	TRBJ1-1	.	CASSDRPHTEAFF	TGTGCCAGCAGTGACAGGCCCCACACTGAAGCTTTCTTT
.	TRBV11-3	17	TRBJ2-2	.	CASSLPGGVENTGELFF	TGTGCCAGCAGCCTACCCGGGGGAGTGGAGAACACCGGGGAGCTGTTTTTT
once	TRBV10-3	15	TRBJ1-5	.	CAISESPGENQPQHF	TGTGCCATCAGTGAGTCCCCAGGGGAGAATCAGCCCCAGCATTTT
.	TRBV18	14	TRBJ1-6	.	CASSLDRLNSPLHF	TGTGCCAGCTCACTAGACAGACTTAATTCACCCCTCCACTTT
once	TRBV6-8	13	TRBJ1-2	.	CASSYTYIAGYTF	TGTGCCAGCAGTTACACCTACATAGCTGGCTACACCTTC
.	TRBV23-1	13	TRBJ2-1	.	CASSLVGVNEQFF	TGCGCCAGCAGCTTGGTGGGGGTTAATGAGCAGTTCTTC
few	TRBV29-1	13	TRBJ2-3	.	CSGDGYGTDTQYF	TGCAGCGGAGACGGATACGGCACAGATACGCAGTATTTT
.	TRBV6-8	13	TRBJ2-1	.	CASSPPTNNEQFF	TGTGCCAGCAGTCCCCCCACCAACAATGAGCAGTTCTTC
.	TRBV30	14	TRBJ1-3	TRBD1	CAWGGTALGNTIYF	TGTGCCTGGGGAGGGACAGCTCTTGGAAACACCATATATTTT
few	TRBV30	15	TRBJ2-3	TRBD2	CAWSVNSGGADTQYF	TGTGCCTGGAGTGTAAATAGCGGGGGGGCAGATACGCAGTATTTT
.	TRBV7-7	15	TRBJ2-7	TRBD1	CASSLLTGRAYEQYF	TGTGCCAGCAGCTTGTTGACAGGGAGAGCCTACGAGCAGTACTTC
.	TRBV6-8	16	TRBJ1-3	TRBD1	CASSYSTGGSGNTIYF	TGTGCCAGCAGTTACTCGACAGGGGGTTCTGGAAACACCATATATTTT
.	TRBV5-1	16	TRBJ1-6	.	CASSPRPPGLDSPLHF	TGCGCCAGCAGCCCGAGGCCACCAGGGCTTGATTCACCCCTCCACTTT
.	TRBV23-1	13	TRBJ1-2	.	CASSVTANYGYTF	TGCGCCAGCAGCGTGACAGCTAACTATGGCTACACCTTC
.	TRBV5-1	14	TRBJ1-2	.	CASSLEVAAYGYTF	TGCGCCAGCAGCTTGGAGGTAGCAGCCTATGGCTACACCTTC
.	TRBV5-1	16	TRBJ1-4	.	CASSHLGRATNEKLFF	TGCGCCAGCAGCCACTTGGGTAGGGCAACTAATGAAAAACTGTTTTTT
.	TRBV6-8	13	TRBJ1-2	.	CASSPLRAYGYTF	TGTGCCAGCAGTCCTCTTCGGGCCTATGGCTACACCTTC
.	TRBV28	13	TRBJ2-7	.	CASTPGGSYEQYF	TGTGCCAGCACCCCTGGTGGTTCCTACGAGCAGTACTTC
once	TRBV6-7	15	TRBJ1-4	.	CASRGDRPTNEKLFF	TGTGCCAGCAGGGGAGACCGGCCAACTAATGAAAAACTGTTTTTT
.	TRBV19	14	TRBJ2-4	TRBD1	CASSGRQGRDIQYF	TGTGCCAGTAGTGGACGACAGGGACGGGACATTCAGTACTTC
.	TRBV6-4	15	TRBJ2-2	.	CASSWGPTNTGELFF	TGTGCCAGCAGTTGGGGGCCCACGAACACCGGGGAGCTGTTTTTT
.	TRBV19	14	TRBJ1-2	.	CASGRLNGDYGYTF	TGTGCCAGTGGGAGACTTAACGGGGACTATGGCTACACCTTC
.	TRBV18	17	TRBJ2-5	.	CASSPPAELADRETQYF	TGTGCCAGCTCACCCCCGGCGGAGCTAGCGGACAGGGAGACCCAGTACTTC
.	TRBV6-8	14	TRBJ1-1	.	CASSYTIGITEAFF	TGTGCCAGCAGTTACACAATCGGGATAACTGAAGCTTTCTTT
few	TRBV30	12	TRBJ1-4	.	CAWSVLGEKLFF	TGTGCCTGGAGTGTTCTCGGTGAAAAACTGTTTTTT
.	TRBV5-1	15	TRBJ1-3	.	CASSLGSFSGNTIYF	TGCGCCAGCAGCTTGGGCAGCTTCTCTGGAAACACCATATATTTT
.	TRBV19	15	TRBJ1-5	.	CASSEFDTFNQPQHF	TGTGCCAGTAGTGAGTTCGACACCTTCAATCAGCCCCAGCATTTT
.	TRBV28	16	TRBJ2-7	TRBD2	CASSQRLAGITYEQYF	TGTGCCAGCAGTCAGCGACTAGCGGGGATAACTTACGAGCAGTACTTC
few	TRBV6-8	16	TRBJ1-3	TRBD1	CASSPGTGGLGNTIYF	TGTGCCAGCAGTCCCGGGACAGGGGGACTAGGAAACACCATATATTTT
.	TRBV6-8	14	TRBJ1-1	.	CASSQDTLNTEAFF	TGTGCCAGCAGCCAGGACACCTTGAACACTGAAGCTTTCTTT
once	TRBV15	16	TRBJ2-5	.	CATSRGSVGQQETQYF	TGTGCCACCAGCAGAGGATCCGTCGGACAACAAGAGACCCAGTACTTC
.	TRBV5-1	14	TRBJ1-4	.	CASSLESTNEKLFF	TGCGCCAGCAGCTTAGAATCAACTAATGAAAAACTGTTTTTT
.	TRBV6-8	14	TRBJ1-2	.	CASSSVKDSYGYTF	TGTGCCAGCAGTTCCGTTAAGGACAGCTATGGCTACACCTTC
.	TRBV29-1	14	TRBJ2-7	.	CSVEGVGSSYEQYF	TGCAGCGTTGAAGGAGTCGGGAGCTCCTACGAGCAGTACTTC
.	TRBV15	16	TRBJ1-2	.	CATSRVLGGRSYGYTF	TGTGCCACCAGCAGAGTTTTAGGTGGCAGGTCCTATGGCTACACCTTC
.	TRBV7-8	14	TRBJ2-2	.	CASSLDRVTGELFF	TGTGCCAGCAGCTTAGATCGGGTCACCGGGGAGCTGTTTTTT
.	TRBV12-5	13	TRBJ2-7	.	CASTIRGLNEQYF	TGTGCCAGCACCATCAGGGGTCTCAACGAGCAGTACTTC
few	TRBV19	13	TRBJ1-3	.	CASSPTGGNTIYF	TGTGCCAGTAGTCCCACTGGGGGAAACACCATATATTTT
.	TRBV7-1	15	TRBJ2-1	TRBD2	CASSPYTSGQDEQFF	TGTGCCAGCAGCCCCTACACTAGCGGGCAGGATGAGCAGTTCTTC
.	TRBV19	17	TRBJ2-5	.	CASIIPPPGLAQETQYF	TGTGCCAGTATCATACCCCCCCCCGGACTGGCACAAGAGACCCAGTACTTC
once	TRBV19	15	TRBJ2-7	.	CASSIGAGGPYEQYF	TGTGCCAGTAGTATTGGGGCAGGTGGACCCTACGAGCAGTACTTC
.	TRBV5-1	15	TRBJ1-2	TRBD1	CASSPNGGQIYGYTF	TGCGCCAGCAGCCCCAATGGGGGACAGATCTATGGCTACACCTTC
.	TRBV5-1	14	TRBJ2-3	.	CASSRGGSTDTQYF	TGCGCCAGCAGCCGTGGAGGGTCCACAGATACGCAGTATTTT
.	TRBV28	17	TRBJ1-3	TRBD1	CASSRYRGRVAGNTIYF	TGTGCCAGCAGCCGATACAGGGGGCGAGTTGCTGGAAACACCATATATTTT
.	TRBV11-1	16	TRBJ1-2	.	CASSLAGGQTNYGYTF	TGTGCCAGCAGCTTGGCGGGTGGGCAGACTAACTATGGCTACACCTTC
.	TRBV9	16	TRBJ2-4	TRBD1	CASSGQGSGNLNIQYF	TGTGCCAGCAGCGGACAGGGTTCGGGGAACCTTAACATTCAGTACTTC
.	TRBV6-8	14	TRBJ2-7	.	CASRPLAGSYEQYF	TGTGCCAGCAGACCCCTGGCGGGCTCCTACGAGCAGTACTTC
.	TRBV14	15	TRBJ1-2	.	CASSQDVGRVYGYTF	TGTGCCAGCAGCCAAGATGTCGGCAGGGTCTATGGCTACACCTTC
.	TRBV11-3	15	TRBJ2-3	.	CASSLDGGRTDTQYF	TGTGCCAGCAGCTTAGACGGGGGGCGCACAGATACGCAGTATTTT
few	TRBV11-3	15	TRBJ1-1	.	CASSPSGAPEGEAFF	TGTGCCAGCAGCCCCAGTGGGGCTCCCGAGGGTGAAGCTTTCTTT
.	TRBV23-1	17	TRBJ2-7	.	CASSQVPPGTSSYEQYF	TGCGCCAGCAGCCAAGTACCCCCCGGGACCAGTTCCTACGAGCAGTACTTC